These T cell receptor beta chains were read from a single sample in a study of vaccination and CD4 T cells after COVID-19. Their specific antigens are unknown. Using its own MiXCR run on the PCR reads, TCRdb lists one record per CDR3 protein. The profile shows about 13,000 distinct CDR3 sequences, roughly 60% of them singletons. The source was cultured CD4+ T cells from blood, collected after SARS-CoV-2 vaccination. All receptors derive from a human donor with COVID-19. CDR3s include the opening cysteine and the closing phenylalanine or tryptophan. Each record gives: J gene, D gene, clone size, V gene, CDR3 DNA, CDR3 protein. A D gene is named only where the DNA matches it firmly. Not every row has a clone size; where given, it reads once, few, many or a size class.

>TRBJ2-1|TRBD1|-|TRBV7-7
TGTGCTAGCAGCCCACAGGGGTCCTACAATGAGCAGTTCTTC
CASSPQGSYNEQFF
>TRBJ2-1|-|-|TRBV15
TGTGCCACCAGCAGAGATTCGGTGGGGTGGAATGAGCAGTTCTTC
CATSRDSVGWNEQFF
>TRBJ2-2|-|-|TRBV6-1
TGTGCCAGCACCACTCAACCTAGGACTGGGGTTACCGGGGAGCTGTTTTTT
CASTTQPRTGVTGELFF
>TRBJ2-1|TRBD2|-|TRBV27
TGTGCCAGCAGTTTAGCGGGGGGGGATATCTCCTACAATGAGCAGTTCTTC
CASSLAGGDISYNEQFF
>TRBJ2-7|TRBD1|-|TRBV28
TGTGCCAGCAGCCTGACAGGGGGATCTTACGAGCAGTACTTC
CASSLTGGSYEQYF
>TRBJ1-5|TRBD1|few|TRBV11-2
TGTGCCAGCTCCTCCGGGACAGGGGGCATAGGCAATCAGCCCCAGCATTTT
CASSSGTGGIGNQPQHF
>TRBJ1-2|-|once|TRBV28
TGTGCCAGCCACACCAGGGCGGTTCCGGGTGGCTACACCTTC
CASHTRAVPGGYTF
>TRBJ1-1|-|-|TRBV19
TGTGCCAGTACCTTTAACACTGAAGCTTTCTTT
CASTFNTEAFF
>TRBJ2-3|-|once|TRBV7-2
TGTGCCAGCAGCTTAGCGGGGGTTAGCACAGATACGCAGTATTTT
CASSLAGVSTDTQYF
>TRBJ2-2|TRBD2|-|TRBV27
TGTGCCAGCAGTTCCTTTCTAGCGGGGGGACGAGGCGGGGAGCTGTTTTTT
CASSSFLAGGRGGELFF